The clone carrying this T cell receptor beta chain occurred once. In the source study's methods: By means of reference gene primer amplification, nucleated cell counts were estimated. Profiled with immunoSEQ multiplex PCR; TCRdb holds only in-frame clones, not every one. For V, J and clone size, that table is used; D and trimming come from the DNA. The sample records about 18,000 clones, nearly 90% being singletons. The data stem from a study of blood T cell repertoires in COVID-19. About the study: The United States, Italy and Spain provided the acute and convalescent COVID-19 samples. In each case, the material was cDNA or gDNA derived from T cells, B-cell-depleted T cells, or PBMCs.

Material for sequencing was peripheral blood. The origin of this receptor is a man aged 35-49 years with active COVID-19.

The CDR3 here is CASRDNRAVREQYF. The CDR3 region has the DNA TGCGCCAGCAGGGATAACAGGGCCGTTAGGGAGCAGTACTTC. The rearrangement links TRBV5-1 to TRBJ2-7; D may be TRBD1 (6 bases). This CDR3 region has 14 residues. Germline CDR1 reads SGHRS; CDR2 reads YFSETQ. V lost 5 bases and J lost 7, with 19 bases in between.